The 8 T cell receptor beta chains listed next were all sequenced from one sample in a study of T cell responses to AZD1222 COVID-19 vaccine. Libraries were prepared by immunoSEQ multiplex PCR; TCRdb keeps only in-frame clonotypes and omits some of them. The sample includes about 120,000 clones, around 85% of them seen just once. The specimen comprised peripheral blood, sampled on day 0 of AZD1222 vaccination. The source is an adult in good health.

The J gene is TRBJ1-2, the V gene TRBV28; the D gene is possibly TRBD1 (5 bases). Germline values: CDR1 MDHEN, CDR2 SYDVKM. This CDR3 spans 13 amino acids. V dropped 2 bases and J dropped 7 bases, with 11 bases sitting between them. The CDR3 bases are TGTGCCAGCAGTTTAGTCAGGGAAAGTGGCTACACCTTC. Translated: CASSLVRESGYTF.

In DNA form, the CDR3 reads TGTGCCAGCAGAAAACCGGTGGGCTTGTCCTACGAGCAGTACTTC. Its protein is CASRKPVGLSYEQYF. The chain links TRBV6-5 to TRBJ2-7; D is unclear. The germline V and J ends were trimmed by 6 bases and 1 base, with 16 bases remaining between them. The CDR3 is 15 residues long. Germline CDR1 MNHEY, CDR2 SVGAGI.

The chain carries TRBV5-1 and TRBJ1-1, with D tentatively TRBD1 (5 bases). From germline, CDR1 is SGHRS and CDR2 YFSETQ. The CDR3 runs 15 residues. Trimming removed 4 bases at V and 1 base at J, with 14 bases between. CDR3: CASSARGVTNTEAFF. CDR3 nucleotides: TGCGCCAGCAGCGCCCGAGGGGTGACGAACACTGAAGCTTTCTTT.

The V and J genes are TRBV7-2 and TRBJ1-2; unclear D gene. The V end was cut by 1 base, the J end by 3 bases, with 12 bases between. The CDR3 has 15 residues. Germline V gene sequence: CDR1 SGHTA, CDR2 FQGNSA. As DNA, the CDR3 is TGTGCCAGCAGCTTAGTACGCGGTGCAGACTATGGCTACACCTTC. Amino acids: CASSLVRGADYGYTF.

The rearrangement links TRBV27 to TRBJ1-6, with 7 bases lining up with TRBD1. The trim removed 5 bases at V and 0 bases at J, leaving 10 bases unmatched. Germline V gives CDR1 MNHEY, CDR2 SMNVEV (reference sequence). The CDR3 loop spans 18 amino acids. As DNA, the CDR3 is TGTGCCAGCAGTCCCAGGGACAGAAGGAGCTCCTATAATTCACCCCTCCACTTT. Translation: CASSPRDRRSSYNSPLHF.

CDR3 in DNA: TGTGCCAGCAGCGTTTCAGGGTACGATACGCAGTATTTT. Translation gives CASSVSGYDTQYF. The chain recombines TRBV9 with TRBJ2-3; the D gene is possibly TRBD1 (5 bases). Trimming stripped 2 bases from V and 6 bases from J, with 10 bases between. The CDR3 spans 13 residues. Germline V gene sequence: CDR1 SGDLS, CDR2 YYNGEE.

This clone was counted once. The gene calls are TRBV6-5 and TRBJ2-7; 7 bases match TRBD2. The CDR3 sequence is 14 residues long. Germline CDR1 is MNHEY and CDR2 is SVGAGI. Germline trimming cut 7 bases from V and 6 bases from J; bases unmatched to any gene: 12. CDR3 sequence reads: CASTEWAGVGEQYF. The CDR3 coding sequence is TGTGCCAGCACCGAATGGGCGGGAGTAGGCGAGCAGTACTTC.

The chain carries TRBV5-1 and TRBJ2-7; a possible D gene is TRBD1 (6 bases). CDR3 size: 15 residues. Germline CDR1 reads SGHRS; CDR2 reads YFSETQ. V was cut by 4 bases and J by 4 bases, with 18 bases left in between. The DNA of the CDR3 is TGCGCCAGCAGCAAGGAAGGGCAGGGGCCTTACGAGCAGTACTTC. Its translation is CASSKEGQGPYEQYF. The full variable domain, its missing parts supplied by reference TRBV5-1 and TRBJ2-7, is KAGVTQTPRYLIKTRGQQVTLSCSPISGHRSVSWYQQTPGQGLQFLFEYFSETQRNKGNFPGRFSGRQFSNSRSEMNVSTLELGDSALYLCASSKEGQGPYEQYFGPGTRLTVT.